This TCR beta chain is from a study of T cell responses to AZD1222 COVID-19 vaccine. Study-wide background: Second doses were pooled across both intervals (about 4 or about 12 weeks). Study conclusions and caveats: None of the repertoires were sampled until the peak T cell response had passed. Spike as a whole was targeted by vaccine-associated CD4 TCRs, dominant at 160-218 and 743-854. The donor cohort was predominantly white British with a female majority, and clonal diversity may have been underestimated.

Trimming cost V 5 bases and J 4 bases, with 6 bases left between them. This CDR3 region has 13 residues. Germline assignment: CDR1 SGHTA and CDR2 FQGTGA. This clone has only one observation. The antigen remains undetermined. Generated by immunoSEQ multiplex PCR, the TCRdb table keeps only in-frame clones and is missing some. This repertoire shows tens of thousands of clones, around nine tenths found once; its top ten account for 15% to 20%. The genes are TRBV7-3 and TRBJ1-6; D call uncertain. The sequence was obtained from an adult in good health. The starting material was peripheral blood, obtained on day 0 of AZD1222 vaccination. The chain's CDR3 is CASSHGYNSPLHF. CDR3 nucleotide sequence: TGTGCCAGCAGCCATGGATATAATTCACCCCTCCACTTT.